A single sample is the source of the 9 T cell receptor beta chains below, sequenced in a study of T-cell memory formation after mild COVID-19. TCRdb re-called the 5' RACE reads through MiXCR, storing one row per CDR3 protein. The table lists over 10,000 distinct CDR3 sequences, approximately 15% of them singletons. The sequenced sample was PBMCs or a T cell subset sorted from them (not recorded which). The receptors were sampled from a man aged 18-30 years who had mild COVID-19 (a few samples of this study predate the infection). Cell type and time point are not known.

The chain carries TRBV6-2 or TRBV6-3 and TRBJ1-1, with D possibly matching TRBD1 (5 bases). CDR3 length: 14 amino acids. The V end lost 2 bases, the J end lost 1 base, and 8 bases lay between the germline ends. The germline V gene encodes CDR1 MNHEY and CDR2 SVGEGT. CDR3 nucleotides: TGTGCCAGCAGTTACGACAGAACGAACACTGAAGCTTTCTTT. This sequence encodes CASSYDRTNTEAFF.

This clonotype was counted ten times or more. The V gene is TRBV6-5, the J gene TRBJ2-1; TRBD2 matches at 9 bases. The germline gives CDR1 MNHEY, CDR2 SVGAGI. The CDR3 is 16 residues long. The trim removed 0 bases at V and 12 bases at J, leaving 12 bases unmatched. CDR3 DNA sequence: TGTGCCAGCAGTTACTCGGGAGCGGGGGGCGCTTTGGGGCAGTTCTTC. The encoded protein is CASSYSGAGGALGQFF.

This clonotype was recorded many times. CDR3 sequence (DNA): TGTGCCAGCAGCCGGCCCTACAGGTACAATGAGCAGTTCTTC. Amino acid sequence: CASSRPYRYNEQFF. The V and J genes are TRBV7-2 and TRBJ2-1; D is possibly TRBD1 (5 bases). V lost 5 bases and J 4 bases, leaving 12 bases between the germline ends. CDR1 is SGHTA and CDR2 is FQGNSA in the germline V gene. This CDR3 is 14 amino acids long.

This clonotype was picked up many times. This chain joins TRBV5-1 and TRBJ2-3, with D tentatively TRBD1 (6 bases). This CDR3 comprises 15 residues. Trimming took 4 bases from V and 4 from J, leaving 16 bases between them. Germline loops: CDR1 SGHRS, CDR2 YFSETQ. CDR3 bases: TGCGCCAGCAGCACCCTCCAGGGGTGGTCAGATACGCAGTATTTT. Translating gives CASSTLQGWSDTQYF.

Comments on this clonotype: The junction shows a germline mismatch at one end, possibly a read error. The chain couples TRBV24-1 to TRBJ2-1; possible D gene TRBD1, 5 bases. CDR1 is KGHDR and CDR2 is SFDVKD in the germline V gene. CDR3 length: 16 residues. This chain's CDR3 is CATSDPRQGFRDEKFF. CDR3 bases: TGTGCCACCAGTGATCCCAGGCAGGGCTTCCGCGATGAGAAGTTCTTC.

This clonotype was counted ten times or more. The rearrangement joins TRBV6-2 or TRBV6-3 to TRBJ1-5; D is unresolved. CDR1 is MNHEY and CDR2 is SVGEGT in the germline V gene. The CDR3 covers 17 residues. V was cut by 2 bases and J by 4 bases, with 18 bases left in between. This chain's CDR3 is CASSYARLSPWNQPQHF. DNA of the CDR3: TGTGCCAGCAGTTACGCCCGGCTCAGCCCTTGGAATCAGCCCCAGCATTTT.

This clonotype was seen at least ten times. The chain carries TRBV5-5 and TRBJ1-1; possibly TRBD1 for D (6 bases). The length of the CDR3 is 13 residues. Germline-derived CDR1 and CDR2 are SGHKS and YYEKEE (reference sequence). Trimming shortened V by 6 bases and J by 0 bases, and 9 bases separated the two germline ends. DNA of the CDR3: TGTGCCAGCACCCGGACAGTGAACACTGAAGCTTTCTTT. Translation gives CASTRTVNTEAFF.

This clonotype has ten or more counts. The rearrangement joins TRBV7-3 to TRBJ2-5; possibly TRBD1 for D (6 bases). The CDR3 runs to 15 residues. From germline, CDR1 is SGHTA and CDR2 FQGTGA. The V gene lost 2 bases and the J gene lost 2 bases, with 12 bases spanning the gap. Here the CDR3 DNA reads TGTGCCAGCAGCTTACAGGGGTCGGGGCAAGAGACCCAGTACTTC. Its protein is CASSLQGSGQETQYF.

The sample holds many counts of this clonotype. The V gene is TRBV3-1, the J gene TRBJ1-2, with D unclear. V was shortened by 1 base and J by 3 bases, with 15 bases between the two germline ends. The CDR3 runs 16 residues. Germline V gene sequence: CDR1 LGHDT, CDR2 YNNKEL (reference sequence). DNA for the CDR3: TGTGCCAGCAGCCAAGTGAGGACTCTCGAGTACTATGGCTACACCTTC. It codes for CASSQVRTLEYYGYTF.